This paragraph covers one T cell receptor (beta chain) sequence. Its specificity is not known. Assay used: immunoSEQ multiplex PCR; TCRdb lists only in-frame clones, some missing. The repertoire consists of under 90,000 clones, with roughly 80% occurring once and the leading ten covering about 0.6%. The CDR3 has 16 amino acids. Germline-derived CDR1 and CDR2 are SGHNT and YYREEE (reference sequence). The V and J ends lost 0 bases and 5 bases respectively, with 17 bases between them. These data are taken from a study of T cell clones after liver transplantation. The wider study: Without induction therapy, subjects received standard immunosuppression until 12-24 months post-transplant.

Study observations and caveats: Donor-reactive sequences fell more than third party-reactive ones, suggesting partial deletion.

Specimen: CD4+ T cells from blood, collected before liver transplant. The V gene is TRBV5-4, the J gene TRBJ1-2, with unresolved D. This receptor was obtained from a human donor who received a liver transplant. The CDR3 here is CASSLAGTPAAYGYTF. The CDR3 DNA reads TGTGCCAGCAGCTTGGCAGGTACCCCCGCCGCTTATGGCTACACCTTC.